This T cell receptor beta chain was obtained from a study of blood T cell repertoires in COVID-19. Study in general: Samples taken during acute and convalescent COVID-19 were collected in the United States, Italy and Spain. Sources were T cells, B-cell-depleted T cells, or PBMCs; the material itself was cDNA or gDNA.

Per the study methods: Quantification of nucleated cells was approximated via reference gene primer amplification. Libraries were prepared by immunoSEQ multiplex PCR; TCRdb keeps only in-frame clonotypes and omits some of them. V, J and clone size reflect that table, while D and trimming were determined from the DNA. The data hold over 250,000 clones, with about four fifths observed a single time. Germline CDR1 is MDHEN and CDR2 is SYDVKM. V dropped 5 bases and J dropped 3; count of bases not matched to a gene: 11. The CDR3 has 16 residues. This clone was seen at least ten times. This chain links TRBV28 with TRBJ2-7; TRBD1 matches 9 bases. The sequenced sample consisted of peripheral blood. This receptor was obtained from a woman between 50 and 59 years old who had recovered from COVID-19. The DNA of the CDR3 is TGTGCCAGCAGTGAAATCGGGACAGGGTATTTCTACGAGCAGTACTTC. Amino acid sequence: CASSEIGTGYFYEQYF.